Below are 17 T cell receptor beta chains sequenced from a single sample in a study of blood T cell repertoires in COVID-19. Data came from immunoSEQ multiplex PCR; TCRdb stores just in-frame clones and leaves some out. The data contain 75,000 to 100,000 clones, 86% of them singletons. The sequenced sample consisted of peripheral blood. All receptors come from a woman of 80 years or more with acute or convalescent COVID-19.

This chain connects TRBV2 to TRBJ2-1; 13 bases align to TRBD2. The junction had 8 bases not matched to a gene; V was cut back by 6 bases and J by 0 bases. The CDR3 sequence is 18 residues long. CDR1 and CDR2 from the germline V gene are SNHLY and FYNNEI. CDR3 bases: TGTGCCAGCAGCCTTAGACTAGCGGGGGGACGCTCCTACAATGAGCAGTTCTTC. As protein: CASSLRLAGGRSYNEQFF.

The CDR3 DNA follows: TGTGCCAGCAGCATGAGGACAGCCTACGAGCAGTACTTC. Translated, it gives CASSMRTAYEQYF. The rearrangement uses TRBV27 and TRBJ2-7, with a possible D match to TRBD1 (6 bases). V gave up 6 bases and J gave up 2 bases, with 11 bases separating them. Germline values: CDR1 MNHEY, CDR2 SMNVEV (reference sequence). The CDR3 extends over 13 amino acids.

The chain recombines TRBV24-1 with TRBJ2-6, with 7 bases identical to TRBD1. The CDR3 consists of 16 residues. The V segment lost 5 bases and the J segment 1 base; nucleotides outside the gene matches: 4. The V gene's germline CDR1 is KGHDR and CDR2 SFDVKD. CDR3 sequence (DNA): TGTGCCACCAGTGGTAAACAGGGGTCTGGGGCCAACGTCCTGACTTTC. It yields the protein CATSGKQGSGANVLTF.

The V gene is TRBV5-4, the J gene TRBJ2-7; 7 bases match TRBD1. The CDR3 runs to 13 residues. Germline values: CDR1 SGHNT, CDR2 YYREEE (reference sequence). V lost 4 bases and J lost 3; bases outside the gene matches: 4. The CDR3 nucleotides are TGTGCCAGCAGCCGGAACAGGGGCTACGAGCAGTACTTC. Translating it yields CASSRNRGYEQYF.

J is TRBJ1-1 and V is TRBV11-2; 9 nucleotides match TRBD1. V shed 4 bases, J shed 3 bases, and the junction held 6 bases outside the gene matches. Per germline, CDR1 SGHAT and CDR2 FQNNGV. There are 15 residues in the CDR3. CDR3 amino acids: CASSWSGTGYTEAFF. Written as DNA, the CDR3 is TGTGCCAGCAGCTGGTCCGGGACAGGGTACACTGAAGCTTTCTTT.

This clone was seen ten or more times. V and J are TRBV25-1 and TRBJ1-1; 7 positions agree with TRBD1. V was pared by 1 base and J by 1 base, with 3 bases of the junction left unmatched. From germline, CDR1 is MGHDK and CDR2 SYGVNS. There are 15 residues in the CDR3. The CDR3 coding sequence is TGTGCCAGCAGTGAATGGGACAGCCCGAACACTGAAGCTTTCTTT. This codes for CASSEWDSPNTEAFF.

V and J are TRBV28 and TRBJ1-2, with a tentative D call TRBD1 (5 bases). This CDR3 is built from 15 residues. Per the germline V gene, CDR1 is MDHEN and CDR2 is SYDVKM. Trimming shortened V by 8 bases and J by 4 bases, and 20 bases separated the two germline ends. The CDR3 DNA reads TGTGCCAGCGCCCGTGGGTTTACGGGGGTCTATGGCTACACCTTC. Amino acid sequence: CASARGFTGVYGYTF.

The chain recombines TRBV5-6 with TRBJ1-2; 8 nucleotides line up with TRBD1. V was pared by 0 bases and J by 2 bases, with 6 bases of the junction left unmatched. Germline V lookup: CDR1 SGHDT, CDR2 YYEEEE. There are 16 residues in the CDR3. This CDR3 reads CASSLEAGGANYGYTF. The CDR3 nucleotides are TGTGCCAGCAGCTTGGAGGCAGGGGGCGCGAACTATGGCTACACCTTC.

The V and J genes are TRBV12-1 and TRBJ2-2; TRBD2 is the table's D call and was not checked against the DNA. TRBV12-1 is annotated as a pseudogene. The CDR3 runs to 16 residues. The CDR3, as DNA: TGTGCCAGCAGCTTTGAACAAGAGGAGGCTACCGGGGAGCTGTTTTTT. Translating it yields CASSFEQEEATGELFF.

This clone was observed a few times. This rearrangement joins TRBV9 to TRBJ2-7, with D possibly TRBD1 on 6 matching bases. The CDR3 runs to 14 residues. Trimming left V 0 bases short and J 3 bases short, with 10 bases between. Per the germline V gene, CDR1 is SGDLS and CDR2 is YYNGEE. CDR3 sequence reads: CASSVDTGHYEQYF. The DNA of the CDR3 is TGTGCCAGCAGCGTAGATACAGGGCACTACGAGCAGTACTTC.

This sequence joins TRBV28 and TRBJ1-2; a weak D match, TRBD1 (5 bases). Germline lookup yields CDR1 MDHEN and CDR2 SYDVKM. The CDR3 totals 11 residues. V lost 8 bases, J lost 3 bases, and 7 bases lay in between. For the CDR3, the DNA is TGTGCCAGCGGGGCCTACTATGGCTACACCTTC. Translating gives CASGAYYGYTF.

This clone was picked up one time. The chain has TRBV13 and TRBJ1-6; D is ambiguous. Germline V gene sequence: CDR1 PRHDT, CDR2 FYEKMQ (reference sequence). The CDR3 consists of 14 residues. Deletions cut 7 bases from V and 4 bases from J, with 11 bases between. The CDR3 DNA reads TGTGCCAGCACCCACCGGACTTATAATTCACCCCTCCACTTT. It is translated as CASTHRTYNSPLHF.

The rearrangement joins TRBV7-2 to TRBJ2-7; 11 nucleotides align to TRBD2. CDR3 length equals 14 residues. In germline, CDR1 is SGHTA, CDR2 FQGNSA. With V trimmed by 3 bases and J by 7 bases, 5 bases remained unmatched. The CDR3 protein is CASSFSGGAREQYF. Written as DNA, the CDR3 is TGTGCCAGCAGCTTTAGCGGGGGGGCCAGAGAGCAGTACTTC.

In its sample, this clone was seen once. CDR3 sequence: CASSDRVGQPQHF. DNA of the CDR3: TGTGCCAGCAGCGACAGGGTAGGTCAGCCCCAGCATTTT. The genes are TRBV6-2 or TRBV6-3 and TRBJ1-5; 7 nucleotides agree with TRBD1. The CDR3 has 13 residues. The germline V gene encodes CDR1 MNHEY and CDR2 SVGEGT. V lost 6 bases to trimming and J lost 6 bases; unmatched junction nucleotides: 5.

The genes are TRBV28 and TRBJ2-7; tentative D call: TRBD2 (6 bases). This CDR3 is 14 amino acids long. Germline CDR1 is MDHEN and CDR2 is SYDVKM. V dropped 3 bases and J dropped 1 base, with 10 bases sitting between them. This CDR3 is CASSFPGASYEQYF. The CDR3 region has the DNA TGTGCCAGCAGTTTCCCGGGAGCTTCCTACGAGCAGTACTTC.

This clone was detected only once. The genes are TRBV28 and TRBJ1-2; 8 bases map to TRBD1. This CDR3 region has 14 residues. V was clipped by 6 bases and J by 5 bases; unmatched bases: 8. CDR1 is MDHEN and CDR2 is SYDVKM in the germline V gene. The CDR3, as DNA: TGTGCCAGCAGACCGGACAGGGTAGCGTATGGCTACACCTTC. Translating it yields CASRPDRVAYGYTF.

This clone appeared a single time. This chain connects TRBV19 to TRBJ1-2; no reliable D call. Trimming took 6 bases from V and 4 from J, leaving 15 bases between them. CDR3 length equals 14 residues. Germline assignment: CDR1 LNHDA and CDR2 SQIVND (reference sequence). CDR3 coding DNA: TGTGCCAGTAGCGTTGCGGGGAAGATCTATGGCTACACCTTC. Amino acid sequence: CASSVAGKIYGYTF.